A selection of T cell receptor beta chains follows, all from one sample in a study of tumor-infiltrating lymphocytes in primary liver carcinoma. TCRdb redid the calling of the multiplex PCR reads with MiXCR, one entry per CDR3 protein. The data contain 95,000 to 100,000 distinct CDR3 sequences, around 66% of them singletons. The sequenced material came from liver tumor tissue from sampling region 2. These receptors were obtained from a woman aged 60-75 years with primary liver carcinoma and hepatitis B virus infection. Each CDR3 is given with its conserved first and last residue. D genes are given only for firm matches.

j_call d_call v_call cdr3_aa
TRBJ2-7 TRBD2 TRBV11-2 CANTSSSGSVYEQYF
TRBJ2-2 . TRBV2 CASSQYYFPGELFF
TRBJ2-7 TRBD2 TRBV4-2 CDSSQDVAGGNPYDQYF
TRBJ1-2 TRBD1 TRBV28 CASSTGVHYGHTF
TRBJ2-1 TRBD2 TRBV11-2 CAGSRRLAGGPGDEQSF
TRBJ2-3 TRBD2 TRBV5-4 CAGIPSSGRSNTQYF
TRBJ2-1 TRBD2 TRBV6-2/TRBV6-3 CASGVTANNGQFF
TRBJ2-3 . TRBV6-4 CACSPGLEGGTDTQYF
TRBJ1-6 . TRBV29-1 CIVAVGASNNSPLRF
TRBJ2-7 . TRBV11-2 CASSLDIGEGYEQYF
TRBJ2-3 TRBD2 TRBV6-2/TRBV6-3 CASLLAGVADTQYF
TRBJ2-7 TRBD2 TRBV12-3/TRBV12-4 CASSLAGSYEQYF
TRBJ2-3 . TRBV12-3/TRBV12-4 CASSFWPLSYTQYF
TRBJ2-3 . TRBV11-1 CASSIGRTDTQYF
TRBJ1-1 . TRBV2 CASSESVSGTEAFF
TRBJ1-1 . TRBV28 CTSSSIPDHMNTEAFF
TRBJ2-1 . TRBV6-1 CVSSGTLLGTSYNEQFF
TRBJ1-2 TRBD1 TRBV30 CAWKPGQHRGDGYTF
TRBJ2-1 TRBD2 TRBV11-2 CASNSPERLTSGRLLNEQFF
TRBJ2-4 . TRBV14 CASSDTKGRGYIQYF
TRBJ2-1 TRBD2 TRBV11-2 CASLGTSGYNKQLF
TRBJ2-7 . TRBV28 CASSSPGTRVIYEQYF
TRBJ2-7 . TRBV5-1 CASSLNAGRGYEQYF
TRBJ2-1 . TRBV28 CASSLRYNEQFF
TRBJ2-1 TRBD2 TRBV11-2 CASSLVGGPLEQFF
TRBJ2-7 . TRBV14 CASSPRLVGEQYF
TRBJ2-2 . TRBV7-9 CASSLALGNTGELFF
TRBJ2-1 . TRBV10-1 CASNEGSKNNEQFF
TRBJ2-5 . TRBV11-2 CASSPDSQETQHF
TRBJ2-4 TRBD1 TRBV6-5 CANSQNRDRVPNIQYF
TRBJ1-5 . TRBV5-6 CASSFGTAYSNQPQHF
TRBJ2-1 . TRBV28 CAGTAGIELYNEQFF
TRBJ2-7 . TRBV2 CANRRAVDYQLYF